Below, one TCR beta chain is given with its context. Germline CDR1 is SGHDN and CDR2 is FVKESK. This CDR3 contains 13 residues. V lost 3 bases to trimming and J lost 3 bases, with 5 bases between them. This sample is part of a study of OX40 agonist ivuxolimab in advanced cancers. Turning to the study itself: The treatment was a fully human IgG2 OX40 agonist, ivuxolimab. Dose-escalation subjects each had hepatocellular carcinoma, melanoma, renal cell or head and neck cancer.

The data were produced by immunoSEQ multiplex PCR, yet TCRdb's version contains in-frame clones alone and is incomplete. This table has 60,000 to 75,000 clones, under 90% appearing once. The rearrangement links TRBV14 to TRBJ1-4, with unresolved D. The input for sequencing was CD4+ or CD8+ T cells sorted from blood, taken in a trial of the OX40 agonist ivuxolimab. The receptor was isolated from an adult with an advanced solid tumor such as melanoma, head and neck, liver or kidney cancer. CDR3 coding DNA: TGTGCCAGCAGCCATCCAGCTAATGAAAAACTGTTTTTT. Translated: CASSHPANEKLFF.